This TCR beta chain is drawn from a study of T-cell memory formation after mild COVID-19. Regarding the study as a whole: Within pre-infection memory, some responding clones were found, suggesting cross-reactive memory joined.

Trimming took off 2 bases at V and 8 bases at J, with 12 bases between the two ends. The germline V gene encodes CDR1 SEHNR and CDR2 FQNEAQ (reference sequence). The CDR3 runs to 13 residues. This clonotype was counted a few times. Antigen specificity is unknown. TCRalpha and TCRbeta libraries used 5'RACE with constant-segment primers and UMIs. TCRdb re-analysed the 5' RACE reads in MiXCR, keeping a single row per CDR3 protein. The sample has under 450,000 distinct CDR3 sequences; about an eighth are singletons. J is TRBJ1-2 and V is TRBV7-9; no firm D call. This clonotype originated in a man aged 18 to 30 who had mild COVID-19 (a few samples of this study predate the infection). Cell type and time point are not known. The specimen sequenced was PBMCs or a T cell subset sorted from them (not recorded which). The chain's CDR3 is CASSLRNTEGYTF. The CDR3 DNA follows: TGTGCCAGCAGCTTACGGAACACAGAGGGCTACACCTTC.